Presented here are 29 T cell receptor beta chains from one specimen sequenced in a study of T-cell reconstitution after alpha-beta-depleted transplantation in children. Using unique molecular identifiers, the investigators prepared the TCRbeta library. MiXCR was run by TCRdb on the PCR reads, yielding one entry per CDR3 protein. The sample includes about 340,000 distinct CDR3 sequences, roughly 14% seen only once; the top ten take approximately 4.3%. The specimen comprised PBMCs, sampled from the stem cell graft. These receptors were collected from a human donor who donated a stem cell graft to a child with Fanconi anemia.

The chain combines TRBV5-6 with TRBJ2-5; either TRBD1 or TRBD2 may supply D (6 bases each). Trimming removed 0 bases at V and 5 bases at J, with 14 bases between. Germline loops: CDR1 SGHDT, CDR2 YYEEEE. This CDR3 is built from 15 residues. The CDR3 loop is CASSLAGAGQETQYF. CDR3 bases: TGTGCCAGCAGCTTGGCGGGGGCAGGGCAGGAGACCCAGTACTTC.

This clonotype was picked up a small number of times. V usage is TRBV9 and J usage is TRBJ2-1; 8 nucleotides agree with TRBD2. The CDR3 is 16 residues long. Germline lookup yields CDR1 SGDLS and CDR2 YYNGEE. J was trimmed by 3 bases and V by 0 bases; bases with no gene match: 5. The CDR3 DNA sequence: TGTGCCAGCAGCGTAGTCGGGGGGGCCAGCTACAATGAGCAGTTCTTC. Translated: CASSVVGGASYNEQFF. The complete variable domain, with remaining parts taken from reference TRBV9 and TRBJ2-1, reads DSGVTQTPKHLITATGQRVTLRCSPRSGDLSVYWYQQSLDQGLQFLIQYYNGEERAKGNILERFSAQQFPDLHSELNLSSLELGDSALYFCASSVVGGASYNEQFFGPGTRLTVL.

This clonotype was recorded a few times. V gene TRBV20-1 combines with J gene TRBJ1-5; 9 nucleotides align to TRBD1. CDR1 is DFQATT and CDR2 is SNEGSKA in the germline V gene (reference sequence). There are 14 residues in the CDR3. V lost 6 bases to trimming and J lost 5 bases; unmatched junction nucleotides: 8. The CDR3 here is CSATQGAGDQPQHF. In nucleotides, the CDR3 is TGCAGTGCAACACAGGGGGCGGGGGATCAGCCCCAGCATTTT.

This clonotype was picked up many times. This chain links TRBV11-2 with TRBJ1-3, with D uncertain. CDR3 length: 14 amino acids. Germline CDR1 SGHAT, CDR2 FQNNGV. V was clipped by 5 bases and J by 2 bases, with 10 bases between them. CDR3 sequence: CASSPGGPGNTIYF. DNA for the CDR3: TGTGCCAGCAGCCCCGGAGGGCCTGGAAACACCATATATTTT.

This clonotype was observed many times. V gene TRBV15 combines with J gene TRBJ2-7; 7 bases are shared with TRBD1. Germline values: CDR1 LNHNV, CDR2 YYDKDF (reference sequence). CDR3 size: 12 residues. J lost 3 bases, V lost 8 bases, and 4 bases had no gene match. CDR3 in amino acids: CATRDRGYEQYF. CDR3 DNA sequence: TGTGCCACCCGGGACAGAGGCTACGAGCAGTACTTC.

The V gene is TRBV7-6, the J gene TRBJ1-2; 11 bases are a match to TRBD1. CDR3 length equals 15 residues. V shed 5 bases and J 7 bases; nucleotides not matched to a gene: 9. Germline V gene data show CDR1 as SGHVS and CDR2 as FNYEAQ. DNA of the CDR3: TGTGCCAGCAGCCCACTGGGACAGGGGGTAGGTGGCTACACCTTC. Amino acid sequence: CASSPLGQGVGGYTF.

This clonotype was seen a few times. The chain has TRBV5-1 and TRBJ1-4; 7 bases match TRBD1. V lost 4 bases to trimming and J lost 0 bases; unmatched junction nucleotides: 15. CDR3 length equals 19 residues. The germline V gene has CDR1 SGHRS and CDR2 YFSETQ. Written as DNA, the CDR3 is TGCGCCAGCAGCCGGATACCCGGGACAGACTCTGCAACTAATGAAAAACTGTTTTTT. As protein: CASSRIPGTDSATNEKLFF.

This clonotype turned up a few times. The CDR3 DNA reads as TGTGCCAGCAGTACAACCCGAACAGGGGTTCCCTCCAATGAGCAGTTCTTC. Translated: CASSTTRTGVPSNEQFF. The chain couples TRBV27 to TRBJ2-1; TRBD1 matches at 7 bases. The CDR3 extends over 17 amino acids. Germline CDR1 reads MNHEY; CDR2 reads SMNVEV (reference sequence). The J segment lost 6 bases and the V segment lost 5 bases, leaving 16 bases of the junction unmatched.

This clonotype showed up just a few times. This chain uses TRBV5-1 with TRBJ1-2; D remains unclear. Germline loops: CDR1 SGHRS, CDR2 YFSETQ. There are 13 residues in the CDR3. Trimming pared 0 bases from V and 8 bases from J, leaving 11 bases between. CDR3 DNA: TGCGCCAGCAGCTTGGAAGGGATTGGAGGCTACACCTTC. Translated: CASSLEGIGGYTF.

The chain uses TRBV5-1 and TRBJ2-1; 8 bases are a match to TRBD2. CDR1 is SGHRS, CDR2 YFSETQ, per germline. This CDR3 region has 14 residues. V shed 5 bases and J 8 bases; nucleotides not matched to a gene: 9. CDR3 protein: CASRISGGVDEQFF. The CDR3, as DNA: TGCGCCAGCAGAATCAGCGGGGGCGTCGATGAGCAGTTCTTC. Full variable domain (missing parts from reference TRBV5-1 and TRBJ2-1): KAGVTQTPRYLIKTRGQQVTLSCSPISGHRSVSWYQQTPGQGLQFLFEYFSETQRNKGNFPGRFSGRQFSNSRSEMNVSTLELGDSALYLCASRISGGVDEQFFGPGTRLTVL.

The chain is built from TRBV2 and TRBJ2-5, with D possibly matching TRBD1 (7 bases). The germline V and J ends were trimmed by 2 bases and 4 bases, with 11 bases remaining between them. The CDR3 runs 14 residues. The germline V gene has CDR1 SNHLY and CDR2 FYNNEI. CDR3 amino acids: CASSEQGGRETQYF. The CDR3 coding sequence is TGTGCCAGCAGTGAACAGGGGGGCCGAGAGACCCAGTACTTC.

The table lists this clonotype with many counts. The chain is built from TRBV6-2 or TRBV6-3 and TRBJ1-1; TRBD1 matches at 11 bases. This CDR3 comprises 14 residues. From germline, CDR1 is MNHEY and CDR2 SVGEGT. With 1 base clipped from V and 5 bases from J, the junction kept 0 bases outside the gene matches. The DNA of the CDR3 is TGTGCCAGCAGTTACTGGGACAGGGGGACTGAAGCTTTCTTT. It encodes CASSYWDRGTEAFF.

CDR3 sequence: CASSVTSGGTNEQFF. In nucleotides, the CDR3 is TGCGCCAGCAGTGTAACTAGCGGGGGGACCAATGAGCAGTTCTTC. The rearrangement uses TRBV10-2 and TRBJ2-1, with 12 bases lining up with TRBD2. The junction had 4 bases not matched to a gene; V was cut back by 4 bases and J by 6 bases. CDR1 is WSHSY, CDR2 SAAADI, per germline. The CDR3 extends over 15 amino acids.

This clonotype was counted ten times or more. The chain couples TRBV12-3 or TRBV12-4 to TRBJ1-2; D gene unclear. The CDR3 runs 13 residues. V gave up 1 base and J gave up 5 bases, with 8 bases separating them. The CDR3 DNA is TGTGCCAGCAGTTTAGACCTTCTTTATGGCTACACCTTC. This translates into CASSLDLLYGYTF.

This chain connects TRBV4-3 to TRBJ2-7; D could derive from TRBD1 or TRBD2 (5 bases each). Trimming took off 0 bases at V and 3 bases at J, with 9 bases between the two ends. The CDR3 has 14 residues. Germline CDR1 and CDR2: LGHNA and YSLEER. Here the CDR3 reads CASSQERGRYEQYF. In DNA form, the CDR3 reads TGCGCCAGCAGCCAAGAACGGGGCCGCTACGAGCAGTACTTC.

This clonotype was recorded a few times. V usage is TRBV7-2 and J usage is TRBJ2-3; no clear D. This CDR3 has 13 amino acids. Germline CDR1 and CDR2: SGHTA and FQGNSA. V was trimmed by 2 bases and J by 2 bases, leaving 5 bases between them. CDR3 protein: CASSLMSTDTQYF. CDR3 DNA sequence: TGTGCCAGCAGCTTAATGTCCACAGATACGCAGTATTTT. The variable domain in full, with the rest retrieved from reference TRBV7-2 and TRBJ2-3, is GAGVSQSPSNKVTEKGKDVELRCDPISGHTALYWYRQSLGQGLEFLIYFQGNSAPDKSGLPSDRFSAERTGGSVSTLTIQRTQQEDSAVYLCASSLMSTDTQYFGPGTRLTVL.

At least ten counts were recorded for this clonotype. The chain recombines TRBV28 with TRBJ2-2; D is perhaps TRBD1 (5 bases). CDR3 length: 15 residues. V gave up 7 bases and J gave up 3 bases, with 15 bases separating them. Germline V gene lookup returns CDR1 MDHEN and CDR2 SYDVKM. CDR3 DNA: TGTGCCAGCAATCTAGGGGCCGTCGACACCGGGGAGCTGTTTTTT. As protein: CASNLGAVDTGELFF.

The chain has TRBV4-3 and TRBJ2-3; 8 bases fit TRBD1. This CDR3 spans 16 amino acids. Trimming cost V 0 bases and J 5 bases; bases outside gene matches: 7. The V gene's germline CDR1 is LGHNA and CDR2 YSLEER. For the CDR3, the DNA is TGCGCCAGCAGCCAAGAGGGGGCAGGGGGCGTAGATACGCAGTATTTT. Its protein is CASSQEGAGGVDTQYF.

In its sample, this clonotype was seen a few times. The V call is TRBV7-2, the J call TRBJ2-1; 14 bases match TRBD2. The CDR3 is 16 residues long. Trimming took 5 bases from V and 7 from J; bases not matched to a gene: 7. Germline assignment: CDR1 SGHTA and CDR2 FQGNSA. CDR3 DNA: TGTGCCAGCAGCCGGAGGACTAGCGGGGGGATTAATGAGCAGTTCTTC. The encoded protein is CASSRRTSGGINEQFF.

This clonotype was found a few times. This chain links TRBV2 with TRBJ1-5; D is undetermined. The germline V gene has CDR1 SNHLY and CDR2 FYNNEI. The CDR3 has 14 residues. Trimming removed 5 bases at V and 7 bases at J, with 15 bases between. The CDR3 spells CASSRARQGQPQHF. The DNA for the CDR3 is TGTGCCAGCAGTCGGGCCCGGCAAGGACAGCCCCAGCATTTT. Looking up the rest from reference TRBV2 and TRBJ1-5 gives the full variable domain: EPEVTQTPSHQVTQMGQEVILRCVPISNHLYFYWYRQILGQKVEFLVSFYNNEISEKSEIFDDQFSVERPDGSNFTLKIRSTKLEDSAMYFCASSRARQGQPQHFGDGTRLSIL.

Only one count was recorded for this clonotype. The CDR3: CASGDRGYEQYF. CDR3 nucleotides: TGTGCCAGCGGGGACAGGGGCTACGAGCAGTACTTC. The chain couples TRBV6-1 to TRBJ2-7, with 10 bases matching TRBD1. With V trimmed by 8 bases and J by 3 bases, 1 base remained unmatched. Germline CDR1 and CDR2: MNHNS and SASEGT. This CDR3 has 12 residues.

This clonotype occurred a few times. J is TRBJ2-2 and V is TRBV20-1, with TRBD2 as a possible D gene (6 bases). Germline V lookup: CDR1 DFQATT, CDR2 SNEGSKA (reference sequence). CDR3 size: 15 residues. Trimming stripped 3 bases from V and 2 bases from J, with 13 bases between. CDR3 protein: CSASGGWGNTGELFF. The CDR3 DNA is TGCAGTGCTAGTGGAGGGTGGGGTAACACCGGGGAGCTGTTTTTT.

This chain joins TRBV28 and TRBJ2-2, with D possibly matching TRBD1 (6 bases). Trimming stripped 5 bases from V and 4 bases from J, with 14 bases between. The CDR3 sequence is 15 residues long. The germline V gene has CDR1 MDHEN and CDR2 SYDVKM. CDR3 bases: TGTGCCAGCAGTGATCCCAGGGGAAGCACCGGGGAGCTGTTTTTT. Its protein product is CASSDPRGSTGELFF.

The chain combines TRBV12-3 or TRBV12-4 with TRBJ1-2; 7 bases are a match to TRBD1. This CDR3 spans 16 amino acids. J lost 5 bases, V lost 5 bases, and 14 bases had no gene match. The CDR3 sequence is CASSASTGQALYGYTF. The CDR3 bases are TGTGCCAGCAGTGCCTCAACCGGACAGGCCCTTTATGGCTACACCTTC.

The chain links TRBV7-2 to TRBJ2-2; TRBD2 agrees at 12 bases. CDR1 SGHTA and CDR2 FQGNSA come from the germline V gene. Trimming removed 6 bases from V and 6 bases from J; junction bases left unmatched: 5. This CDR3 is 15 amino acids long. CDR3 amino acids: CASSKASGGAGELFF. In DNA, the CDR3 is TGTGCCAGCAGTAAAGCTAGCGGGGGGGCCGGGGAGCTGTTTTTT.

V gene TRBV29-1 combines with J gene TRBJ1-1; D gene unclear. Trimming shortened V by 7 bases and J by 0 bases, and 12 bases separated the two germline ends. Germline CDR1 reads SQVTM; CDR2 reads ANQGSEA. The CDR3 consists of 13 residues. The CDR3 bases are TGCAGCGCCCAGGTAGACATGAACACTGAAGCTTTCTTT. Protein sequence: CSAQVDMNTEAFF.

This chain's CDR3 is CASQITTNEKLFF. In DNA form, the CDR3 reads TGTGCCTCGCAGATTACAACTAATGAAAAACTGTTTTTT. The chain is built from TRBV6-6 and TRBJ1-4; D is ambiguous. Germline CDR1 is MNHNY and CDR2 is SVGAGI (reference sequence). Trimming pared 11 bases from V and 0 bases from J, leaving 10 bases between. The CDR3 is 13 amino acids.

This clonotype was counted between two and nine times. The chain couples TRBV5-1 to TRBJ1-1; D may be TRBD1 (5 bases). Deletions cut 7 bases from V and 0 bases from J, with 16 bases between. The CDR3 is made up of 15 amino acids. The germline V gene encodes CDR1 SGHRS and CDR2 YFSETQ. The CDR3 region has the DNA TGCGCCAGCGGTCAGGGTGAGGGCATGAACACTGAAGCTTTCTTT. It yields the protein CASGQGEGMNTEAFF.

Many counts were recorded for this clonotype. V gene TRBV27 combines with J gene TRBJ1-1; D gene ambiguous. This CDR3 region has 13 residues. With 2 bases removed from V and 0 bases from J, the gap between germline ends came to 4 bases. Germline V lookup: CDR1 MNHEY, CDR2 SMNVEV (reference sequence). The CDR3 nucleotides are TGTGCCAGCAGTTTAAGTGTGAACACTGAAGCTTTCTTT. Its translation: CASSLSVNTEAFF.